This T cell receptor beta chain was found in a study of shared clonotypes between healthy human individuals. General observations from the study: The study drew on few donors, limiting represented genetic and exposure-history diversity. Sorted-subset samples were not fully sequenced, rarefaction indicated.

Remarks on this clone: The target antigen is unknown.

The naive CD8 subset, CD45RO-negative cells positively selected for CCR7, excluded terminally differentiated effector memory CD45RA+ cells. The CDR3 extends over 17 amino acids. V gave up 0 bases and J gave up 6 bases; unmatched junction bases: 9. CDR1 LGHNA and CDR2 YSLEER come from the germline V gene. Assay used: immunoSEQ multiplex PCR; TCRdb lists only in-frame clones, some missing. The sample lists about 2.2 million clones; just over 90% were seen once. The rearrangement joins TRBV4-3 to TRBJ2-1; 9 nucleotides match TRBD2. The receptor's source is a man between 18 and 35 years old in good health. Some clones in this sample may be carry-over from other donors' samples. What was sequenced was naive CD8+ T cells from PBMCs. The CDR3, as DNA: TGCGCCAGCAGCCAAGATGATAAGCGGGAGGTCCCCAATGAGCAGTTCTTC. Amino acids: CASSQDDKREVPNEQFF.